The present T cell receptor beta chain was sequenced within a study of cytomegalovirus exposure and HLA in healthy donors. The protocol was immunoSEQ multiplex PCR, while the TCRdb copy is restricted to in-frame clones and leaves out a portion. The sample has about 220,000 clones, around nine tenths seen once. Germline V gives CDR1 SEHNR, CDR2 FQNEAQ (reference sequence). The length of the CDR3 is 13 residues. V lost 5 bases, J lost 3 bases, and 11 bases lay in between. The receptor was derived from a man younger than 35 in good health and CMV-seronegative. V and J are TRBV7-9 and TRBJ2-7; D uncertain. Sequenced material: PBMCs. The CDR3 coding sequence is TGTGCCAGCAGCCCGGTAGAGTTCTACGAGCAGTACTTC. Protein sequence: CASSPVEFYEQYF.